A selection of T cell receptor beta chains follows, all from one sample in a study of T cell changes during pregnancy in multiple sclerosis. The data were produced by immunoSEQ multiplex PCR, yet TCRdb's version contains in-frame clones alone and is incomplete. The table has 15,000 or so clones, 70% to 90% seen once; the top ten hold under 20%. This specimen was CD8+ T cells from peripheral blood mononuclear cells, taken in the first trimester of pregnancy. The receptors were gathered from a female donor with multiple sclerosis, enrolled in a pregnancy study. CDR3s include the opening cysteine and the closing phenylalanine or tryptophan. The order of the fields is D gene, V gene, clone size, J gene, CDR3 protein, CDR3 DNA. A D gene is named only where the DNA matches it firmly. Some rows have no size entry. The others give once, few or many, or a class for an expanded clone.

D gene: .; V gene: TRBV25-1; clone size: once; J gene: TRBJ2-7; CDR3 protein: CASSDAVYEQYF; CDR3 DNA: TGTGCCAGCAGTGACGCGGTCTACGAGCAGTACTTC
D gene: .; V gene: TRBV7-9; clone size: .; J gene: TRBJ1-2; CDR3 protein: CASSLSPVTHGYTF; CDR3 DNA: TGTGCCAGCAGCTTAAGCCCTGTTACCCATGGCTACACCTTC
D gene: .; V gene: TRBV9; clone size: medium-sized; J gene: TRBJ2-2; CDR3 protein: CASSVAYGTGELFF; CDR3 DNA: TGTGCCAGCAGCGTAGCGTACGGCACCGGGGAGCTGTTTTTT
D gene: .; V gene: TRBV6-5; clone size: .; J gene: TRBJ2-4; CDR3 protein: CASSYSPGGIQYF; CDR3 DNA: TGTGCCAGCAGTTACTCTCCCGGGGGCATTCAGTACTTC
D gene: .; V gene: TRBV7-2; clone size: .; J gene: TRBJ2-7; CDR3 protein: CASSTQDSSYEQYF; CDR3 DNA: TGTGCCAGCAGCACCCAGGACAGTTCCTACGAGCAGTACTTC
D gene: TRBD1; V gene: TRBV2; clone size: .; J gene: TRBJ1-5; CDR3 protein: CASKKLGQDNQPQHF; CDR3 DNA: TGTGCCAGCAAGAAATTGGGACAGGACAATCAGCCCCAGCATTTT
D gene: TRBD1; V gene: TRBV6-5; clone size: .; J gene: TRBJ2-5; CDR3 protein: CASRADRAAAQYF; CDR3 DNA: TGTGCCAGCAGGGCTGACAGGGCGGCGGCCCAGTACTTC
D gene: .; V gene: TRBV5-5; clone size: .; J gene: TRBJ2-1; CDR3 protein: CASSWAPLALYNEQFF; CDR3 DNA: TGTGCCAGCAGCTGGGCGCCCCTAGCGTTGTACAATGAGCAGTTCTTC
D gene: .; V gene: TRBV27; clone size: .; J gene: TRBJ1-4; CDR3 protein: CASGYSEVEKLFF; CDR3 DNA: TGTGCCAGCGGCTATTCGGAGGTGGAAAAACTGTTTTTT
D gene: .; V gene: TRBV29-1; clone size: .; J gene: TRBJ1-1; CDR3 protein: CSIGRNTEAFF; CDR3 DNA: TGCAGCATTGGGAGGAACACTGAAGCTTTCTTT
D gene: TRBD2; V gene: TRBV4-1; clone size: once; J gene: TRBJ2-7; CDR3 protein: CASSHTLGRAGEQYF; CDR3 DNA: TGCGCCAGCAGCCACACTCTGGGGAGGGCGGGCGAGCAGTACTTC
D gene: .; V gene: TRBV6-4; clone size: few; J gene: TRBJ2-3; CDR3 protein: CASSDSGSTDTQYF; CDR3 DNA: TGTGCCAGCAGTGACTCTGGCAGCACAGATACGCAGTATTTT
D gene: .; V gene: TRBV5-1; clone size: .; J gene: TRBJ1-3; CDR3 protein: CASSLGPREDGNTIYF; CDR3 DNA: TGCGCCAGCAGCCTAGGGCCGAGGGAGGACGGAAACACCATATATTTT
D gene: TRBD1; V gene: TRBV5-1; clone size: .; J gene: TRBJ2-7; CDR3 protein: CASSYQRQGKEQYF; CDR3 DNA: TGCGCCAGCAGCTACCAAAGACAGGGCAAGGAGCAGTACTTC
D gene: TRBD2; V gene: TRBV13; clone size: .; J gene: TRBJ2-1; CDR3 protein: CASSLGGGIGTSGSNEQFF; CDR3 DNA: TGTGCCAGCAGCTTAGGTGGGGGAATTGGGACTAGCGGGAGCAATGAGCAGTTCTTC
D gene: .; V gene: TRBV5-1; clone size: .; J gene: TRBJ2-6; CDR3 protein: CASSPAAGRRANVLTF; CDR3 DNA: TGCGCCAGCAGCCCCGCCGCGGGGCGTAGGGCCAACGTCCTGACTTTC
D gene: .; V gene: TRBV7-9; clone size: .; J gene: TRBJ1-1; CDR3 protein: CASSVPGGGTEAFF; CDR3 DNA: TGTGCCAGCAGTGTACCTGGGGGAGGTACTGAAGCTTTCTTT
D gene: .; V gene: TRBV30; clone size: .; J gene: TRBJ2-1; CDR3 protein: CAWAGLLRPRSYNEQFF; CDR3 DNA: TGTGCCTGGGCGGGACTGCTGAGACCCAGGAGCTACAATGAGCAGTTCTTC
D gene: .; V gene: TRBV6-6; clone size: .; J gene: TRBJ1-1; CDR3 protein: CASSHPRTEAFF; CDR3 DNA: TGTGCCAGCAGTCATCCGAGGACTGAAGCTTTCTTT
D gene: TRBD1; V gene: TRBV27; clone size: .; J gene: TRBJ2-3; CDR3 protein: CASSPRGTVTDTQYF; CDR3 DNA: TGTGCCAGCAGTCCTAGGGGGACAGTCACAGATACGCAGTATTTT
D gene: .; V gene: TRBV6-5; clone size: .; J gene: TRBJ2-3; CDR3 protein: CASSYSSVPQYF; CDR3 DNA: TGTGCCAGCAGTTACTCGAGCGTACCGCAGTATTTT
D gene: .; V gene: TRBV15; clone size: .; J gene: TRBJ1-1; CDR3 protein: CATSDPDGGAFF; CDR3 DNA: TGTGCCACCTCCGACCCGGATGGAGGAGCTTTCTTT
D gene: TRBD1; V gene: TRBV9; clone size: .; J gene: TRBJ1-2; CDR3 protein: CASSGLTGYGYTF; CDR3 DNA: TGTGCCAGCAGCGGCCTGACAGGGTACGGCTACACCTTC
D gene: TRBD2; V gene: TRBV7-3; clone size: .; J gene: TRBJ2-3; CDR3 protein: CASSSLAGDTDTQYF; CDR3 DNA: TGTGCCAGCAGCTCTTTAGCGGGAGACACAGATACGCAGTATTTT
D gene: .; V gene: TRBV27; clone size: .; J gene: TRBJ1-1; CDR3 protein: CASTGGANTEAFF; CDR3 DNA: TGTGCCAGCACCGGCGGTGCGAACACTGAAGCTTTCTTT
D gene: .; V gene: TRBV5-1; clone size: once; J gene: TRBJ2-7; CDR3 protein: CASRSDNSYEQYF; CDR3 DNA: TGCGCCAGCAGGTCGGACAACTCCTACGAGCAGTACTTC
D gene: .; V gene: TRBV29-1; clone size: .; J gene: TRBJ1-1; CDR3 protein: CSAQGLSTEAFF; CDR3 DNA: TGCAGCGCCCAGGGTCTGAGCACTGAAGCTTTCTTT
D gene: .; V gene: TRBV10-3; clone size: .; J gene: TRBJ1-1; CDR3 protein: CAIRVNTEAFF; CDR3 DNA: TGTGCCATCCGGGTGAACACTGAAGCTTTCTTT
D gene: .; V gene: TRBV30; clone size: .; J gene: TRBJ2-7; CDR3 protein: CAWSGQYYEQYF; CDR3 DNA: TGTGCCTGGAGTGGACAATACTACGAGCAGTACTTC
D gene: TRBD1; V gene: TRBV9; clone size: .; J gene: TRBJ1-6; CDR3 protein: CASSSTGEHSPLHF; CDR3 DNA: TGTGCCAGCAGCTCTACAGGGGAGCATTCACCCCTCCACTTT
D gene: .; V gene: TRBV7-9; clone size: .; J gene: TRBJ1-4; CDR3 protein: CASSLGQGYEKLFF; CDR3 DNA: TGTGCCAGCAGCTTAGGCCAGGGCTATGAAAAACTGTTTTTT
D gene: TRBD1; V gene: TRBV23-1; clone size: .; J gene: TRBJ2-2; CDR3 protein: CASSLHPGQGAFPGELFF; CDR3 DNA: TGCGCCAGCAGCCTACACCCAGGACAGGGGGCTTTTCCCGGGGAGCTGTTTTTT
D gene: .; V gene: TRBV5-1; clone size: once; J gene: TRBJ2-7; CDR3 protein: CASSYDTVSYEQYF; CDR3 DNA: TGCGCCAGCTCCTATGACACTGTTTCCTACGAGCAGTACTTC
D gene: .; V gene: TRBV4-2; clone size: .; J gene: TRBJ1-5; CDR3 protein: CASSQDGAGTPYQPQHF; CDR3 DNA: TGTGCCAGCAGCCAAGATGGGGCCGGGACACCCTATCAGCCCCAGCATTTT
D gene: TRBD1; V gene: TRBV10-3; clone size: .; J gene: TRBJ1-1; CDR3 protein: CAISDGRGRMNTEAFF; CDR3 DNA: TGTGCCATCAGTGATGGCAGGGGGCGCATGAACACTGAAGCTTTCTTT
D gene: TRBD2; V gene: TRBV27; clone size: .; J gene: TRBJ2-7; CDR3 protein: CASKAGVGYEQYF; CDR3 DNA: TGTGCCAGCAAAGCGGGAGTCGGCTACGAGCAGTACTTC
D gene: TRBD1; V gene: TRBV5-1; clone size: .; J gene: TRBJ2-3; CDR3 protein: CASSPGTGWTDTQYF; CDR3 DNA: TGCGCCAGCAGCCCCGGGACAGGGTGGACAGATACGCAGTATTTT
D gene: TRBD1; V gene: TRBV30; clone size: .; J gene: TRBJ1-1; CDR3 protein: CAWSLDRATEAFF; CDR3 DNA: TGTGCCTGGAGTCTGGACAGGGCCACTGAAGCTTTCTTT
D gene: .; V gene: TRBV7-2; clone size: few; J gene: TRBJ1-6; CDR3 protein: CASSLRARPPLHF; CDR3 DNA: TGTGCCAGCAGCCTCAGGGCACGCCCACCCCTCCACTTT
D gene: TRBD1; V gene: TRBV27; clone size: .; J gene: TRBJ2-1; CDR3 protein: CASSYLTTGGPYNEQFF; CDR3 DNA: TGTGCCAGCAGTTACCTCACGACAGGGGGTCCCTACAATGAGCAGTTCTTC
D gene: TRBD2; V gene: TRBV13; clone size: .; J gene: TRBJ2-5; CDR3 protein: CASSVGLAGLWETQYF; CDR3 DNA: TGTGCCAGCAGCGTCGGACTAGCGGGGTTGTGGGAGACCCAGTACTTC
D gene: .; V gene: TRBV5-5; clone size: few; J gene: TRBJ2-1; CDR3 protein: CASSFSGSSSYNEQFF; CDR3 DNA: TGTGCCAGCAGCTTTTCAGGGTCAAGCTCCTACAATGAGCAGTTCTTC
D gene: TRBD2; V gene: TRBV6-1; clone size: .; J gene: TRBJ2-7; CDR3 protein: CASTEREWNEQYF; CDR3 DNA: TGTGCCAGCACCGAGCGGGAGTGGAACGAGCAGTACTTC
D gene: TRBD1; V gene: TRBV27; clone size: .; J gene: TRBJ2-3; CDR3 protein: CASSLSGQGRIDTQYF; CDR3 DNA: TGTGCCAGCAGTTTATCGGGACAGGGCCGGATAGATACGCAGTATTTT
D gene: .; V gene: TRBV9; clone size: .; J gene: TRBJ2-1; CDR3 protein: CASSVGADQFF; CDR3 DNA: TGTGCCAGCAGCGTAGGGGCAGACCAGTTCTTC
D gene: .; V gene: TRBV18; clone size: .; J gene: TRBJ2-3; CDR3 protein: CASSPQYGTDTQYF; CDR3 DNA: TGTGCCAGCTCACCACAATATGGCACAGATACGCAGTATTTT
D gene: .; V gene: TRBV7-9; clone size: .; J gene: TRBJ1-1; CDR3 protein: CASSTQGSNTEAFF; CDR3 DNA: TGTGCCAGCAGTACACAGGGTTCGAACACTGAAGCTTTCTTT
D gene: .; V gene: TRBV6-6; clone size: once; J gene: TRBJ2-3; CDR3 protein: CASSYGSVTDTQYF; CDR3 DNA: TGTGCCAGCAGTTATGGTAGCGTCACAGATACGCAGTATTTT
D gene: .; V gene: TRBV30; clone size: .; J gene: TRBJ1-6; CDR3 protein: CAWSAQRDSYNSPLHF; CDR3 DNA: TGTGCCTGGAGTGCGCAGCGAGACTCCTATAATTCACCCCTCCACTTT
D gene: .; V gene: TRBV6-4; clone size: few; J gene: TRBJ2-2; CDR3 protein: CASSDSFASTGELFF; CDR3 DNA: TGTGCCAGCAGTGACTCGTTCGCGAGCACCGGGGAGCTGTTTTTT
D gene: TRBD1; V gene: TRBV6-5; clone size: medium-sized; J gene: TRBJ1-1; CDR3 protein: CASSWTGNTEAFF; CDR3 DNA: TGTGCCAGCAGCTGGACAGGAAACACTGAAGCTTTCTTT
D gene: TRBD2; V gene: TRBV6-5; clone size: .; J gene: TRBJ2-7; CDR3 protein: CASSYASGSNYEQYF; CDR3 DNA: TGTGCCAGCAGTTACGCTAGCGGGAGCAACTACGAGCAGTACTTC
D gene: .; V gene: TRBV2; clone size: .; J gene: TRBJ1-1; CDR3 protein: CASSGQGTEAFF; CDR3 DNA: TGTGCCAGCAGCGGTCAGGGGACTGAAGCTTTCTTT
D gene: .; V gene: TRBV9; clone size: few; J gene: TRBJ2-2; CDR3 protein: CASSPNTGELFF; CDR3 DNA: TGTGCCAGCAGTCCAAACACCGGGGAGCTGTTTTTT
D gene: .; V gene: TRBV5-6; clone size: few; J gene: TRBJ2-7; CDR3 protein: CASSSRWTAAYEQYF; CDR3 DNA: TGTGCCAGCAGCTCCCGCTGGACAGCAGCCTACGAGCAGTACTTC
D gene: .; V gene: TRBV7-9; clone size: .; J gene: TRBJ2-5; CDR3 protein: CASSPIVAGNQETQYF; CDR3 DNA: TGTGCCAGCAGCCCCATAGTTGCGGGTAACCAAGAGACCCAGTACTTC
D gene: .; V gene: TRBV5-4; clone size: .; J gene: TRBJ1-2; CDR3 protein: CASSLGGRHRYGYTF; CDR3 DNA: TGTGCCAGCAGCTTGGGTGGCCGCCACCGCTATGGCTACACCTTC
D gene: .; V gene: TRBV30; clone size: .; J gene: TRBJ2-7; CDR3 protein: CAWSPGVAYEQYF; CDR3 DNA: TGTGCCTGGAGTCCAGGGGTAGCGTACGAGCAGTACTTC